A single sample gave rise to the 24 T cell receptor beta chains below, sequenced in a study of cytomegalovirus exposure and HLA in healthy donors. The assay was immunoSEQ multiplex PCR, and TCRdb's table has in-frame clones only and misses some. The sample shows hundreds of thousands of clones, about 90% of them seen only once. The specimen sequenced was PBMCs. The receptor set was obtained from a man younger than 30 in good health and CMV-seropositive.

This chain uses TRBV27 with TRBJ2-3, with TRBD2 as a possible D gene (7 bases). Germline assignment: CDR1 MNHEY and CDR2 SMNVEV (reference sequence). This CDR3 comprises 15 residues. Trimming cost V 6 bases and J 5 bases, with 18 bases left between them. CDR3 protein: CASRRMGGPGDTQYF. In nucleotides, the CDR3 is TGTGCCAGCAGACGAATGGGGGGGCCCGGAGATACGCAGTATTTT.

The chain uses TRBV7-8 and TRBJ2-2, with a tentative D call TRBD2 (6 bases). The germline V gene has CDR1 SGHVS and CDR2 FQNEAQ. V lost 5 bases and J 0 bases, leaving 16 bases between the germline ends. The CDR3 contains 17 residues. The DNA of the CDR3 is TGTGCCAGCAGCATATGGGGTGGCGGGGCGAACACCGGGGAGCTGTTTTTT. Protein product: CASSIWGGGANTGELFF.

The rearrangement joins TRBV2 to TRBJ2-1, with D uncertain. The germline V gene has CDR1 SNHLY and CDR2 FYNNEI. Deletions cut 3 bases from V and 5 bases from J, with 8 bases between. The CDR3 runs 13 residues. In DNA form, the CDR3 reads TGTGCCAGCAGTGATTCGGCCGACAATGAGCAGTTCTTC. Translating gives CASSDSADNEQFF. The full variable domain, its missing parts supplied by reference TRBV2 and TRBJ2-1, is EPEVTQTPSHQVTQMGQEVILRCVPISNHLYFYWYRQILGQKVEFLVSFYNNEISEKSEIFDDQFSVERPDGSNFTLKIRSTKLEDSAMYFCASSDSADNEQFFGPGTRLTVL.

The chain carries TRBV29-1 and TRBJ2-3, with D hard to call. With 1 base removed from V and 2 bases from J, the gap between germline ends came to 10 bases. CDR1 and CDR2 (germline): SQVTM, ANQGSEA. The CDR3 length is 14 residues. This CDR3 reads CSVEGERNTDTQYF. The CDR3 nucleotides read TGCAGCGTTGAAGGGGAAAGGAACACAGATACGCAGTATTTT.

The CDR3 sequence is CASRWSENYEQYF. The DNA of the CDR3 is TGTGCCAGCAGATGGAGCGAGAACTACGAGCAGTACTTC. The chain has TRBV27 and TRBJ2-7; D ambiguous. V was shortened by 6 bases and J by 3 bases, with 12 bases between the two germline ends. Germline V lookup: CDR1 MNHEY, CDR2 SMNVEV (reference sequence). The CDR3 has 13 amino acids.

Worth noting for this clone: This CDR3 is also generated by other DNA sequences in the sample. The rearrangement uses TRBV30 and TRBJ1-5; unclear D gene. Germline CDR1 is GTSNPN and CDR2 is SVGIG (reference sequence). Between the trimmed V and J ends, which lost 4 bases and 4 bases, there was a span of 8 bases. CDR3 size: 12 residues. CDR3 in amino acids: CAWNWGNQPQHF. The CDR3 region has the DNA TGTGCCTGGAATTGGGGTAATCAGCCCCAGCATTTT.

This clone came up a few times. The rearrangement uses TRBV19 and TRBJ2-1, with unresolved D. The V end lost 4 bases, the J end lost 5 bases, and 6 bases lay between the germline ends. This CDR3 has 12 amino acids. Germline CDR1 reads LNHDA; CDR2 reads SQIVND (reference sequence). This CDR3 reads CASSTPDNEQFF. The CDR3 coding sequence is TGTGCCAGTAGTACCCCCGACAATGAGCAGTTCTTC.

The chain has TRBV13 and TRBJ2-1; TRBD2 matches at 10 bases. Looked up from germline, CDR1 is PRHDT and CDR2 is FYEKMQ (reference sequence). This CDR3 is 16 amino acids long. Trimming removed 5 bases from V and 7 bases from J; junction bases left unmatched: 11. CDR3 region: CASSTSLAGAFNEQFF. In DNA form, the CDR3 reads TGTGCCAGCAGCACTTCGCTAGCGGGAGCTTTTAATGAGCAGTTCTTC.

V is TRBV6-1 and J is TRBJ1-1, with D perhaps TRBD1 (6 bases). There are 12 residues in the CDR3. Trimming removed 3 bases from V and 10 bases from J, with 12 bases in between. Germline-derived CDR1 and CDR2 are MNHNS and SASEGT. CDR3 sequence: CASSDWGLGAFF. In DNA, the CDR3 is TGTGCCAGCAGTGATTGGGGGCTGGGAGCTTTCTTT.

V gene TRBV25-1 combines with J gene TRBJ2-5; TRBD2 is a possible D gene (6 bases). The germline V and J ends were trimmed by 8 bases and 7 bases, with 26 bases remaining between them. The CDR3 is 16 amino acids. Germline V gene data show CDR1 as MGHDK and CDR2 as SYGVNS. Here the CDR3 reads CASGMEGGPLIGTQYF. The CDR3 DNA sequence: TGTGCCAGCGGGATGGAGGGAGGCCCTCTGATAGGGACCCAGTACTTC.

The gene calls are TRBV10-2 and TRBJ1-5, with a possible D match to TRBD1 (5 bases). CDR3 length equals 15 residues. The V end lost 6 bases, the J end lost 0 bases, and 12 bases lay between the germline ends. Germline-derived CDR1 and CDR2 are WSHSY and SAAADI. The DNA of the CDR3 is TGCGCCAGCAGAGGGGACGGCTATAGCAATCAGCCCCAGCATTTT. Translated: CASRGDGYSNQPQHF.

V gene TRBV6-5 combines with J gene TRBJ1-5; unclear D gene. The CDR3 has 16 amino acids. Trimming shortened V by 4 bases and J by 0 bases, and 13 bases separated the two germline ends. The germline V gene has CDR1 MNHEY and CDR2 SVGAGI. The CDR3 DNA follows: TGTGCCAGCAGTTCCGGCGGCCCTTATAGCAATCAGCCCCAGCATTTT. This translates into CASSSGGPYSNQPQHF.

The J gene is TRBJ2-1, the V gene TRBV5-5; tentative D call: TRBD1 (6 bases). Germline CDR1 reads SGHKS; CDR2 reads YYEKEE (reference sequence). This CDR3 has 12 amino acids. The ends were cut back, 4 bases at V and 9 bases at J, with 11 bases in the middle. This chain's CDR3 is CASSPGTLEQFF. The CDR3 DNA is TGTGCCAGCAGCCCCGGGACACTTGAGCAGTTCTTC.

The rearrangement joins TRBV25-1 to TRBJ2-3; D remains ambiguous. The CDR3 contains 12 residues. Trimming removed 5 bases from V and 1 base from J, with 4 bases in between. The germline CDR1 and CDR2 sequences are MGHDK and SYGVNS. The CDR3 spells CASSPGTDTQYF. CDR3 DNA: TGTGCCAGCAGTCCCGGCACAGATACGCAGTATTTT.

The CDR3 loop is CASSPVYSNQPQHF. In nucleotides, the CDR3 is TGTGCCAGCAGCCCAGTGTATAGCAATCAGCCCCAGCATTTT. The chain couples TRBV6-5 to TRBJ1-5; D gene unclear. The CDR3 extends over 14 amino acids. The V gene lost 6 bases and the J gene lost 0 bases, with 9 bases spanning the gap. The germline CDR1 and CDR2 sequences are MNHEY and SVGAGI.

The V and J genes are TRBV4-2 and TRBJ1-2; 8 bases are a match to TRBD1. This CDR3 spans 17 amino acids. The junction had 10 bases not matched to a gene; V was cut back by 1 base and J by 3 bases. Germline V gives CDR1 LGHNA, CDR2 YNFKEQ. CDR3 DNA sequence: TGTGCCAGCAGCCAAGTTGACAGGGGCCCCACTGACTATGGCTACACCTTC. Translation: CASSQVDRGPTDYGYTF.

This clone was detected only once. J is TRBJ1-2 and V is TRBV2, with D unresolved. V was shortened by 9 bases and J by 0 bases, with 8 bases between the two germline ends. Germline assignment: CDR1 SNHLY and CDR2 FYNNEI. The CDR3 consists of 12 residues. Written as DNA, the CDR3 is TGTGCCAGGAAAGACACTAACTATGGCTACACCTTC. This encodes CARKDTNYGYTF. The full variable domain, its missing parts supplied by reference TRBV2 and TRBJ1-2, is EPEVTQTPSHQVTQMGQEVILRCVPISNHLYFYWYRQILGQKVEFLVSFYNNEISEKSEIFDDQFSVERPDGSNFTLKIRSTKLEDSAMYFCARKDTNYGYTFGSGTRLTVV.

The chain couples TRBV5-1 to TRBJ2-7; TRBD1 matches at 12 bases. Trimming removed 4 bases from V and 7 bases from J; junction bases left unmatched: 12. Germline CDR1 reads SGHRS; CDR2 reads YFSETQ. The CDR3 has 16 amino acids. The CDR3 DNA reads as TGCGCCAGCAGCATCCCATCGGGACAGGGGGCGGGTGAGCAGTACTTC. Amino acids: CASSIPSGQGAGEQYF.

The chain is built from TRBV2 and TRBJ2-3; 8 bases match TRBD2. Per germline, CDR1 SNHLY and CDR2 FYNNEI. The junction had 5 bases not matched to a gene; V was cut back by 8 bases and J by 1 base. CDR3 length equals 14 residues. The DNA of the CDR3 is TGTGCCAGCTGGACGGGAGGGGGCACAGATACGCAGTATTTT. Its protein is CASWTGGGTDTQYF.

The chain carries TRBV10-3 and TRBJ1-1, with no clear D. V was trimmed by 0 bases and J by 4 bases, leaving 6 bases between them. Germline assignment: CDR1 ENHRY and CDR2 SYGVKD. The CDR3 runs to 13 residues. CDR3 in amino acids: CAISESLLTEAFF. The DNA of the CDR3 is TGTGCCATCAGTGAGTCTCTGCTCACTGAAGCTTTCTTT.

J is TRBJ2-1 and V is TRBV19, with 11 bases aligning to TRBD2. Germline-derived CDR1 and CDR2 are LNHDA and SQIVND (reference sequence). V shed 10 bases, J shed 7 bases, and the junction held 3 bases outside the gene matches. The CDR3 runs to 12 residues. In nucleotides, the CDR3 is TGTGCCACCAGACTAGCGGGGAATGAGCAGTTCTTC. Translation gives CATRLAGNEQFF. Full variable domain (outside the CDR3, taken from reference TRBV19 and TRBJ2-1): DGGITQSPKYLFRKEGQNVTLSCEQNLNHDAMYWYRQDPGQGLRLIYYSQIVNDFQKGDIAEGYSVSREKKESFPLTVTSAQKNPTAFYLCATRLAGNEQFFGPGTRLTVL.

This clone was detected a few times. This chain uses TRBV2 with TRBJ2-1; 7 nucleotides align to TRBD2. Looked up from germline, CDR1 is SNHLY and CDR2 is FYNNEI. This CDR3 spans 15 amino acids. The trim removed 3 bases at V and 2 bases at J, leaving 4 bases unmatched. CDR3 in amino acids: CASSEGLAAYNEQFF. DNA for the CDR3: TGTGCCAGCAGTGAGGGGCTAGCGGCCTACAATGAGCAGTTCTTC. Supplemented by reference TRBV2 and TRBJ2-1, the full variable domain reads EPEVTQTPSHQVTQMGQEVILRCVPISNHLYFYWYRQILGQKVEFLVSFYNNEISEKSEIFDDQFSVERPDGSNFTLKIRSTKLEDSAMYFCASSEGLAAYNEQFFGPGTRLTVL.

The chain is built from TRBV9 and TRBJ2-7; unclear D gene. Germline CDR1 reads SGDLS; CDR2 reads YYNGEE. Between the trimmed V and J ends, which lost 0 bases and 6 bases, there was a span of 13 bases. This CDR3 spans 14 amino acids. In DNA form, the CDR3 reads TGTGCCAGCAGCGTAGGACCGTACAGTTCCGAGCAGTACTTC. Residues: CASSVGPYSSEQYF.

The gene calls are TRBV6-5 and TRBJ2-1; D may correspond to TRBD1 or TRBD2 (8 bases each). Trimming pared 4 bases from V and 8 bases from J, leaving 21 bases between. The CDR3 consists of 16 residues. The V gene's germline CDR1 is MNHEY and CDR2 SVGAGI. Written as DNA, the CDR3 is TGTGCCAGCAGTTCCTCAGGGGGCGGGAGGTTCGATGAGCAGTTCTTC. Amino acids: CASSSSGGGRFDEQFF.